This paragraph reports one TCR beta chain. Which antigen it targets is not known. Base qualities are not provided; no much larger clone lies one nucleotide away. At diagnosis, tumor, uninvolved tumor-adjacent lung and peripheral blood were collected and then preserved as a mix of FFPE and fresh-frozen material. For TCR repertoire profiling, the blood samples were analyzed as peripheral blood mononuclear cells. The immunoSEQ Assay was used to sequence TCR beta CDR3 regions from DNA. In the source study's methods: To compute T cell density, TCR beta template counts were normalized to usable DNA, which was estimated by amplifying housekeeping genes. Richness was estimated with the preseqR package, extrapolating to 400,000 templates for PBMC samples and 120,000 templates for tissue samples. Clonality was calculated as one minus Pielou's evenness. Differential abundance testing on productive amino-acid clonotypes, with a minimum total count of 5 and an alpha of 0.1, was used to identify tissue-enriched TCRs. The Jaccard Index and the Morisita Overlap Index were used to measure how much the repertoires overlapped between compartments. TCR beta CDR3s were clustered by GLIPH together with public tetramer-defined viral CDR3s, and at least three viral sequences plus V-gene enrichment were required for viral motifs. The table was pulled from immuneACCESS by TCRdb, which kept in-frame rearrangements only. Such tables lose some clones; where checked, under half of the loss comes from unresolved V genes, and the rest has no known cause. Clone size and V and J calls were adopted from that table, with D and trimming inferred from the DNA. In this sample the table shows roughly 70,000 clones, roughly nine tenths of which occur a single time. The top ten constitute less than 25% of the sample.

The record originates from a study of T cells in localized non-small cell lung cancer (TCRdb year 2020). With respect to the entire study: The study analyzed T cell repertoires of a few hundred early-stage NSCLC patients, comparing tumors and uninvolved tumor-adjacent lungs. The cohort consisted of a few hundred treatment-naive NSCLC patients whose localized lung tumors had been resected. NSCLC patients had a mean age of approximately 66 years, and around 130 were male and about 98 female. What the research found in general, with its limitations: Because of the exploratory design, TCR variables were selected using unadjusted p-values without false-discovery rate correction. Multi-region tumor sequencing was not performed, so intratumor heterogeneity could not be excluded. Uninvolved tumor-adjacent lung showed the highest T cell clonality, higher than tumor, which suggests more focused antigenic responses in the adjacent lung. A median of roughly 56 of the top 100 tumor clones were detected in paired uninvolved adjacent lung, and some 29 of these tumor clones were also found among the top 100 clones of the paired uninvolved adjacent lung. Higher T cell density in blood was associated with longer overall survival, whereas higher clonality in adjacent lung was associated with shorter survival.

Inclusive of the bounding cysteine and phenylalanine, the CDR3 is 14 residues long. Here the CDR3 DNA is all that survives: 42 bases in frame from base 1. V drops 7 bases and J drops 2 bases, leaving 11 bases in between. Taken from the germline V gene, the CDR1 and CDR2 loops are MNHNS and SASEGT. Sequences were derived from peripheral blood, sampled before any cancer treatment. This TCR derives from a male donor at least 60 years old with stage III squamous cell lung carcinoma. Here the chain combines TRBV6-1 and TRBJ2-2, and TRBD1 may be the D gene, going by 5 matching bases. The nucleotides are TGTGCCAGCACCGACAGCTTTAACACCGGGGAGCTGTTTTTT. Translated, this is CASTDSFNTGELFF.